This note documents a single T cell receptor (beta chain) sequence. Its target is not known. The data are from a study of T-cell memory formation after mild COVID-19. Study results and caveats: Second-wave clones with a day 37 peak had unconfirmed SARS-CoV-2 specificity.

TCRdb redid the calling of the 5' RACE reads with MiXCR, one entry per CDR3 protein. The sample records some 350,000 distinct CDR3 sequences, roughly 13% being singletons. V was clipped by 7 bases and J by 1 base, with 16 bases between them. In germline, CDR1 is MNHEY, CDR2 SMNVEV (reference sequence). The CDR3 loop spans 16 amino acids. The rearrangement uses TRBV27 and TRBJ2-2, with D perhaps TRBD1 or TRBD2 (5 bases each). The receptor's source is a man between 18 and 35 years old who had mild COVID-19 (a few samples of this study predate the infection). Cell type and time point are not known. Material: PBMCs or a T cell subset sorted from them (not recorded which). Here the CDR3 reads CASMPGWGRNTGELFF. For the CDR3, the DNA is TGTGCCAGCATGCCCGGATGGGGGAGGAACACCGGGGAGCTGTTTTTT.